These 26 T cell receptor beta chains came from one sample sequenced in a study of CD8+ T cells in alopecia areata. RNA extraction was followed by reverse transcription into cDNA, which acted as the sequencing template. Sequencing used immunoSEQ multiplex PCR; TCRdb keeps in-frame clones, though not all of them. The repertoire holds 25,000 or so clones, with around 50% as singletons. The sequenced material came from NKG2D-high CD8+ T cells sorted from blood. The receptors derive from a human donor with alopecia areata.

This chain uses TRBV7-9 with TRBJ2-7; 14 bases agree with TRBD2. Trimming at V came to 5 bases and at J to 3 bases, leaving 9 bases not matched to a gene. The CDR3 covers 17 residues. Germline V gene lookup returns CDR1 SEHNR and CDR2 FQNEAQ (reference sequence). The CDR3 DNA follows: TGTGCCAGCAGCCCTCGGGGACTAGCGGGAGTTGGCTACGAGCAGTACTTC. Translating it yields CASSPRGLAGVGYEQYF.

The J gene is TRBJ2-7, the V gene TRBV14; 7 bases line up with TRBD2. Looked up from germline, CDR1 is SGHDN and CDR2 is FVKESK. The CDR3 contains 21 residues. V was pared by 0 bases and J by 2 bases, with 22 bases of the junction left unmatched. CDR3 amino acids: CASSQDPIIDSGQHSAYEQYF. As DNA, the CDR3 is TGTGCCAGCAGCCAAGATCCGATAATAGATAGCGGGCAGCACTCCGCCTACGAGCAGTACTTC.

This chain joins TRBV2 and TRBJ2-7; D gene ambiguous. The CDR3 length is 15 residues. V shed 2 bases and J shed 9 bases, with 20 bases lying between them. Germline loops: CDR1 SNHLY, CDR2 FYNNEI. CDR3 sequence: CASSEWGTSYDGQYF. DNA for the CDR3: TGTGCCAGCAGTGAATGGGGTACCTCCTACGATGGGCAGTACTTC.

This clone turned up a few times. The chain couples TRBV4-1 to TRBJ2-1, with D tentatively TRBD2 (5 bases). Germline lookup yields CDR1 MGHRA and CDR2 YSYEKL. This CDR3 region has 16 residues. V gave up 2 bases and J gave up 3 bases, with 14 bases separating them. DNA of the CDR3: TGCGCCAGCAGCCAACCGGGAAAGACTTTCTACAATGAGCAGTTCTTC. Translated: CASSQPGKTFYNEQFF.

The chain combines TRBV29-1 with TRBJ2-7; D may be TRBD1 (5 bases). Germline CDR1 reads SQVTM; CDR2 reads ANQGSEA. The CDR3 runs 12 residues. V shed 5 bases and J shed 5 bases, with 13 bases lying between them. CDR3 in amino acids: CSVLTVVNEQYF. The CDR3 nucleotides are TGCAGCGTTCTGACAGTAGTCAACGAGCAGTACTTC.

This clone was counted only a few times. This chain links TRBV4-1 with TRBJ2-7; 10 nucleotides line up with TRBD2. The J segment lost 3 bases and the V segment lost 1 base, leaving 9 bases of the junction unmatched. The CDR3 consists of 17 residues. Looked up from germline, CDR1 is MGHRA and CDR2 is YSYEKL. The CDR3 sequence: CASSQAMGLAKHYEQYF. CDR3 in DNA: TGCGCCAGCAGCCAAGCCATGGGACTAGCGAAACACTACGAGCAGTACTTC.

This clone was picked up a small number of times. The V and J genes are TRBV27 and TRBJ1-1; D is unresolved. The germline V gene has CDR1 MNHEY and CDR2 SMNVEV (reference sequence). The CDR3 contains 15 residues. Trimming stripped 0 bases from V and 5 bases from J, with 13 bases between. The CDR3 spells CASSLSGQRGTEAFF. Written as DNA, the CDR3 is TGTGCCAGCAGTTTATCTGGGCAGAGAGGAACTGAAGCTTTCTTT.

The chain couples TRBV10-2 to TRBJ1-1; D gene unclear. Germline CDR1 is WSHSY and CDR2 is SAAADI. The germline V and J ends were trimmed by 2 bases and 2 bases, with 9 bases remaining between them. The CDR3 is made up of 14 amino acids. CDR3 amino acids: CASSERSLNTEAFF. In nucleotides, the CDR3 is TGCGCCAGCAGTGAGCGGTCCCTCAACACTGAAGCTTTCTTT.

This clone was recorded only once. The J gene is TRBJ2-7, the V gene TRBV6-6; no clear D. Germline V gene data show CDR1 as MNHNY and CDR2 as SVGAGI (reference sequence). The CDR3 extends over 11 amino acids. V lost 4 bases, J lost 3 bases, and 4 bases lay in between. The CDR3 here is CASSWVYEQYF. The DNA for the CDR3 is TGTGCCAGCAGTTGGGTCTACGAGCAGTACTTC.

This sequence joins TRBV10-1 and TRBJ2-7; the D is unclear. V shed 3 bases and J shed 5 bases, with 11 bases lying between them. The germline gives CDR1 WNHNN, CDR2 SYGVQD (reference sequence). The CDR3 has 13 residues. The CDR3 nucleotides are TGCGCCAGCAGTGATAACCAGAAGGACGAGCAGTACTTC. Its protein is CASSDNQKDEQYF.

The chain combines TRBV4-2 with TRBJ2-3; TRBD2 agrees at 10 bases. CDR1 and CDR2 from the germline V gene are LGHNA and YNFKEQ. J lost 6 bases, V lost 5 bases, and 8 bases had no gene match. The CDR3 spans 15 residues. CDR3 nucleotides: TGTGCCAGCAGCTATATCCTAGCGGGGGTGGATACGCAGTATTTT. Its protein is CASSYILAGVDTQYF.

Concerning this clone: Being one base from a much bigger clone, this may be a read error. The CDR3 loop reads CASSLAGNEQFF. The CDR3 region has the DNA TGTGCCAGCAGCTTAGCCGGCAATGAGCAGTTCTTC. The V and J genes are TRBV11-1 and TRBJ2-1; the D is unclear. Trimming stripped 0 bases from V and 6 bases from J, with 3 bases between. The CDR3 length is 12 residues. CDR1 and CDR2 (germline): SGHAT, FQDESV (reference sequence).

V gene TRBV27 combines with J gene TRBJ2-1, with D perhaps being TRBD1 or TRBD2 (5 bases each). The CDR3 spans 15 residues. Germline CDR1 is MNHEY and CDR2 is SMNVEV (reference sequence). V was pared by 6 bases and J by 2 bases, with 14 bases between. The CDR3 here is CASSLGTRAYNEQFF. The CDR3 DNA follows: TGTGCCAGCAGCTTAGGGACCCGAGCCTACAATGAGCAGTTCTTC.

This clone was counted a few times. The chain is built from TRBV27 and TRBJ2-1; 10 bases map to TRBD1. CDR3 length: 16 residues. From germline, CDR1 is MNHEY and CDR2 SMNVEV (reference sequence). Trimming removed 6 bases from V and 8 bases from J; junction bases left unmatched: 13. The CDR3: CASSITGTGVEDEQFF. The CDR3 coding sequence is TGTGCCAGCAGCATCACCGGGACAGGGGTCGAGGATGAGCAGTTCTTC.

This CDR3 is CASSIGGLAGAGTDTQYF. In DNA form, the CDR3 reads TGTGCCAGTAGTATAGGGGGACTAGCGGGAGCAGGAACAGATACGCAGTATTTT. The V and J genes are TRBV19 and TRBJ2-3, with 14 bases fitting TRBD2. This CDR3 spans 18 amino acids. Germline V gives CDR1 LNHDA, CDR2 SQIVND (reference sequence). The V and J ends lost 1 base and 3 bases, in that order; junction bases with no gene match: 6.

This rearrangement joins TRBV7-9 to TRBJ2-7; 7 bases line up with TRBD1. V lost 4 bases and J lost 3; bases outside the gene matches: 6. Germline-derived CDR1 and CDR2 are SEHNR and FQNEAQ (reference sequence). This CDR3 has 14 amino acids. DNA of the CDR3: TGTGCCAGCAGCTCCCCCGGGACAGACTACGAGCAGTACTTC. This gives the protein CASSSPGTDYEQYF. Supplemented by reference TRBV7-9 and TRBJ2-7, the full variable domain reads DTGVSQNPRHKITKRGQNVTFRCDPISEHNRLYWYRQTLGQGPEFLTYFQNEAQLEKSRLLSDRFSAERPKGSFSTLEIQRTEQGDSAMYLCASSSPGTDYEQYFGPGTRLTVT.

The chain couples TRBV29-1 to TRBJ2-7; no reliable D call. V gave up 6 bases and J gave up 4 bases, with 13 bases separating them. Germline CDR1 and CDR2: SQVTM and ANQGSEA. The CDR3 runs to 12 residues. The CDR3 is CSVLLDGYEQYF. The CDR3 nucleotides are TGCAGCGTACTCTTGGACGGTTACGAGCAGTACTTC.

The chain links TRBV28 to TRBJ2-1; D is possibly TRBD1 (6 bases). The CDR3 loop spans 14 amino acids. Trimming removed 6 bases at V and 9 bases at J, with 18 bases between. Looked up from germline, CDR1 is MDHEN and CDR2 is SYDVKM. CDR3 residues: CASSPNRVSGEQFF. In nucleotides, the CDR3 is TGTGCCAGCAGCCCGAACAGGGTATCTGGTGAGCAGTTCTTC.

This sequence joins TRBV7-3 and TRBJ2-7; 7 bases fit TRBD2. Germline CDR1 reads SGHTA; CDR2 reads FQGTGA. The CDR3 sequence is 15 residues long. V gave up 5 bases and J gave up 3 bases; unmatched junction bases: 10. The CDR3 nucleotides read TGTGCCAGCAGCATCCAAGCGGGGTCACTCTACGAGCAGTACTTC. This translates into CASSIQAGSLYEQYF.

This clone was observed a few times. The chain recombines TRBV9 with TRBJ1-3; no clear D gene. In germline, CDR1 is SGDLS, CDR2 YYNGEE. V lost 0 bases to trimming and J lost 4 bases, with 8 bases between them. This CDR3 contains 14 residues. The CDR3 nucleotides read TGTGCCAGCAGCGTAGGGGGAGGAGGAAACACCATATATTTT. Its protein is CASSVGGGGNTIYF.

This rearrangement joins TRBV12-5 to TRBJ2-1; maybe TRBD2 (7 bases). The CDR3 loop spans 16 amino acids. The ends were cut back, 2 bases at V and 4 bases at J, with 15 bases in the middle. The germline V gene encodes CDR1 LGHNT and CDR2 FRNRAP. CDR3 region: CASGLLGGLRYNEQFF. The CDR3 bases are TGTGCTAGTGGTTTGTTGGGGGGGCTGAGATACAATGAGCAGTTCTTC.

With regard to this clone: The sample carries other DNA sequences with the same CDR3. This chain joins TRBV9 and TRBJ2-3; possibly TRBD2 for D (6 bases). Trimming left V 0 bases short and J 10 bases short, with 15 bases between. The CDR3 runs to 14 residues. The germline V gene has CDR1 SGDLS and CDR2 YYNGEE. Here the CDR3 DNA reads TGTGCCAGCAGCGTAGATGAGGGAGGATTTGCGCAGTATTTT. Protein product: CASSVDEGGFAQYF.

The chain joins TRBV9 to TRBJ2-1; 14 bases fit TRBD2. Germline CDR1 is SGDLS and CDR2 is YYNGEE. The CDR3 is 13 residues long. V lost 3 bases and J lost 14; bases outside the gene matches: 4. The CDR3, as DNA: TGTGCCAGCAGCGACGGACTAGCGGGAGGAGAGTTCTTC. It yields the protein CASSDGLAGGEFF.

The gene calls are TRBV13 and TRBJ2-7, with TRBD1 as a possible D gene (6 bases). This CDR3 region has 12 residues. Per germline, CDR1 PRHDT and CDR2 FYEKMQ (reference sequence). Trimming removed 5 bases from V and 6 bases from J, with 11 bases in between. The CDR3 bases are TGTGCCAGCAGCGGGCTGGACAGCGAGCAGTACTTC. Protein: CASSGLDSEQYF.

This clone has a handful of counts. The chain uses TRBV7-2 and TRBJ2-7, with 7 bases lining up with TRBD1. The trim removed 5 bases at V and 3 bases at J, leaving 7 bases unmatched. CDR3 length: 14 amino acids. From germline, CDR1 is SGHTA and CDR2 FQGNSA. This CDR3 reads CASSPRQGYYEQYF. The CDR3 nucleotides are TGTGCCAGCAGCCCGCGACAGGGTTACTACGAGCAGTACTTC.

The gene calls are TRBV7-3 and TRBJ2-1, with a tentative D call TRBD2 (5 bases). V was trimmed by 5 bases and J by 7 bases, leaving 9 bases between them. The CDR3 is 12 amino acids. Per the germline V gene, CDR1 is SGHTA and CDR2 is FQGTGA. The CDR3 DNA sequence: TGTGCCAGCAGCCCAAGCGGAAATGAGCAGTTCTTC. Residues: CASSPSGNEQFF.